A single sample is the source of the 9 T cell receptor beta chains below, sequenced in a study of blood T cell repertoires in COVID-19. Profiling relied on immunoSEQ multiplex PCR, and the TCRdb table lists in-frame clones only, not all of them. This table has under 350,000 clones, 70% to 90% appearing once. The sequencing input was PBMCs or T cells enriched from blood (not recorded which). The receptor source for this set is a middle-aged woman with acute COVID-19.

The chain joins TRBV11-2 to TRBJ2-3; TRBD2 aligns across 11 bases. The CDR3 has 18 residues. V gave up 3 bases and J gave up 4 bases; unmatched junction bases: 12. Germline loops: CDR1 SGHAT, CDR2 FQNNGV. CDR3 sequence (DNA): TGTGCCAGCAGCTTGGGACTAGCGGTTAATCTGCGGGCAGATACGCAGTATTTT. It codes for CASSLGLAVNLRADTQYF.

This clone appeared once. J is TRBJ1-3 and V is TRBV6-1, with D perhaps TRBD1 (6 bases). The CDR3 has 16 residues. The V gene's germline CDR1 is MNHNS and CDR2 SASEGT. V shed 1 base and J shed 2 bases, with 12 bases lying between them. CDR3 coding DNA: TGTGCCAGCAGTGAAGGATACAGGGCAACTGGAAACACCATATATTTT. Residues: CASSEGYRATGNTIYF.

Remarks on this clone: Other nucleotide sequences in the sample specify the same CDR3. The chain carries TRBV6-5 and TRBJ1-2; 8 nucleotides match TRBD1. The V segment lost 6 bases and the J segment 5 bases; nucleotides outside the gene matches: 8. This CDR3 comprises 14 residues. Germline V gene sequence: CDR1 MNHEY, CDR2 SVGAGI. Here the CDR3 DNA reads TGTGCCAGCAGAAGGGGAACAGGGGGGTATGGCTACACCTTC. Translation: CASRRGTGGYGYTF.

This chain joins TRBV6-2 or TRBV6-3 and TRBJ2-1, with 8 positions matching TRBD2. After removal of 5 bases from V and 4 bases from J, the junction contained 10 bases not matched to a gene. The CDR3 length is 16 residues. Germline-derived CDR1 and CDR2 are MNHEY and SVGEGT. CDR3 loop: CASSGEGSGGYNEQFF. The CDR3 DNA follows: TGTGCCAGCAGTGGCGAAGGGAGCGGGGGTTACAATGAGCAGTTCTTC.

J is TRBJ2-5 and V is TRBV5-1, with D hard to call. The CDR3 runs to 13 residues. V shed 0 bases and J shed 4 bases, with 7 bases lying between them. CDR1 is SGHRS, CDR2 YFSETQ, per germline. The CDR3 DNA reads as TGCGCCAGCAGCTTGGCCAACAGAGAGACCCAGTACTTC. It specifies CASSLANRETQYF.

J is TRBJ2-7 and V is TRBV27, with TRBD2 identical over 7 bases. CDR3 length equals 11 residues. J lost 9 bases, V lost 2 bases, and 1 base had no gene match. Germline CDR1 and CDR2: MNHEY and SMNVEV (reference sequence). CDR3: CASSLGGRQYF. CDR3 DNA sequence: TGTGCCAGCAGTTTAGGCGGGAGGCAGTACTTC.

The chain recombines TRBV29-1 with TRBJ2-2, with D uncertain. The CDR3 has 13 residues. Trimming left V 6 bases short and J 6 bases short, with 14 bases between. CDR1 and CDR2 from the germline V gene are SQVTM and ANQGSEA. The CDR3 nucleotides are TGCAGCGTGACCAGGTTATCGGCCGGGGAGCTGTTTTTT. It yields the protein CSVTRLSAGELFF.

The rearrangement joins TRBV18 to TRBJ2-1; 7 bases line up with TRBD2. Germline V gene lookup returns CDR1 KGHSH and CDR2 LQKENI. Unmatched junction bases numbered 3, after V lost 1 base and J lost 0 bases. This CDR3 is 16 amino acids long. The CDR3: CASSPRAGASYNEQFF. DNA of the CDR3: TGTGCCAGCTCACCACGTGCGGGAGCCTCCTACAATGAGCAGTTCTTC. The full variable domain, rest sourced from reference TRBV18 and TRBJ2-1, is NAGVMQNPRHLVRRRGQEARLRCSPMKGHSHVYWYRQLPEEGLKFMVYLQKENIIDESGMPKERFSAEFPKEGPSILRIQQVVRGDSAAYFCASSPRAGASYNEQFFGPGTRLTVL.

The chain combines TRBV7-6 with TRBJ2-2; D is uncertain. The V and J ends lost 4 bases and 3 bases respectively, with 15 bases between them. The CDR3 length is 16 residues. Germline values: CDR1 SGHVS, CDR2 FNYEAQ. CDR3 region: CASSSQTGQDTGELFF. DNA for the CDR3: TGTGCCAGCAGCTCTCAAACTGGGCAGGACACCGGGGAGCTGTTTTTT.